This TCR beta chain derives from a study of blood T cell repertoires in COVID-19. In the authors' workflow: Amplification from reference gene primers served as the basis for estimated nucleated cell counts. Some clones are missing from TCRdb's copy, which holds only in-frame ones; the method was immunoSEQ multiplex PCR. The DNA gave D and trimming, while V, J and clone size come from that table. In the table there are 95,000 to 110,000 clones, roughly 83% of which are singletons. This clone was counted a few times. CDR1 and CDR2 (germline): WNHNN, SYGVQD (reference sequence). This CDR3 spans 18 amino acids. Trimming cost V 0 bases and J 1 base, with 19 bases left between them.

This sequence was found in a human donor in a cohort sampled during active COVID-19. The rearrangement joins TRBV10-1 to TRBJ2-7, with D possibly matching TRBD1 (5 bases). Sequencing was performed on peripheral blood. In DNA form, the CDR3 reads TGCGCCAGCAGTGAGTCCCCCGAGTCCGTTGGACAATCCTACGAGCAGTACTTC. It yields the protein CASSESPESVGQSYEQYF.